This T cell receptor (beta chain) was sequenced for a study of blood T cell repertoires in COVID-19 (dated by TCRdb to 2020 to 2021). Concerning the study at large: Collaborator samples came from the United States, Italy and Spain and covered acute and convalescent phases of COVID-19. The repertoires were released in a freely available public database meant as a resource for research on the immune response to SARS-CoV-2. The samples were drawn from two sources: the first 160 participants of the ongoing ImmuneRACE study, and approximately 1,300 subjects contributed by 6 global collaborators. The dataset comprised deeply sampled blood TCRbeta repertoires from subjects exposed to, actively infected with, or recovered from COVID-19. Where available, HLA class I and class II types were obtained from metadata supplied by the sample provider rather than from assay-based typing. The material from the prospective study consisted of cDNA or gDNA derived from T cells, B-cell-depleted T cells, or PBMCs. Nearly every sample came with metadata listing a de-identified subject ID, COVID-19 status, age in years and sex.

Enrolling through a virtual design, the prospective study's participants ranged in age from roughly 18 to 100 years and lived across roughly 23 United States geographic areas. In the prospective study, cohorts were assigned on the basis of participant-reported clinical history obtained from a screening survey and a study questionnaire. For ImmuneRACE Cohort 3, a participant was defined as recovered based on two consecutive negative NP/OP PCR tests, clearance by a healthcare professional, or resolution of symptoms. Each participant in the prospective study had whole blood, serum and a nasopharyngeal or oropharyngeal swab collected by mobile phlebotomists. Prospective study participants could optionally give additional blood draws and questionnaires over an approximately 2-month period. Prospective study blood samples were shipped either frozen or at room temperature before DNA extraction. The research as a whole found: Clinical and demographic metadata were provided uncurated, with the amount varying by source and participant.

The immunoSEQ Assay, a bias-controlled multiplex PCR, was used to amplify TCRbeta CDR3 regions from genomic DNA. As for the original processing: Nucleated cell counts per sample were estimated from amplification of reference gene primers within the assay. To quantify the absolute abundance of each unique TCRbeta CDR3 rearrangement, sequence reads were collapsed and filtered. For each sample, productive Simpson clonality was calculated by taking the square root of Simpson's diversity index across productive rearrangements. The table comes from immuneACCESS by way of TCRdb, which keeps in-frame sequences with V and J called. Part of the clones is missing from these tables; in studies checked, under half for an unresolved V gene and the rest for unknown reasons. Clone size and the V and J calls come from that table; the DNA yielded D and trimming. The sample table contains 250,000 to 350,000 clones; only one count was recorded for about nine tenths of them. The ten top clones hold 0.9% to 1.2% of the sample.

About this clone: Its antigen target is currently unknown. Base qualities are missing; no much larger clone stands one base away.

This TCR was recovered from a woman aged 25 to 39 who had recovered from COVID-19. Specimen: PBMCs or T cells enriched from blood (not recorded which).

The CDR3 protein: CAIRNDRNTEAFF. DNA sequence: TGTGCCATCAGGAACGACAGGAACACTGAAGCTTTCTTT. This chain is built from TRBV10-3 and TRBJ1-1; the D gene is possibly TRBD1, with 5 bases matching. The CDR3, cysteine through phenylalanine, is 13 amino acids long. Kept here is only the CDR3 DNA, which spans 39 bases and is read in frame from base 1. CDR1 and CDR2, looked up from the germline V gene, are ENHRY and SYGVKD. V was cut back by 6 bases and J by 1 base, leaving a gap of 9 bases between them.